The clone carrying this T cell receptor beta chain was recorded only once. Antigen specificity is unknown. The CDR3 spans 15 residues. V lost 5 bases and J lost 5; bases outside the gene matches: 11. These data originate in a study of identical twins. TCRdb recomputed calls from the 5' RACE reads with MiXCR, one row per CDR3 protein. The sample has a few hundred thousand distinct CDR3 sequences; 15% to 20% are singletons. Study results and limitations: Conclusions came from cross-sectional statistical analysis, not from following the same donors.

The chain joins TRBV12-3 or TRBV12-4 to TRBJ2-7; the match to TRBD1 covers 8 bases. This receptor was taken from a man aged 50 to 60 in good health. Material for sequencing was naive T cells sorted from blood. DNA for the CDR3: TGTGCCAGCAGTCCGACAGGGGTTAGAGGGAACGAGCAGTACTTC. It encodes CASSPTGVRGNEQYF.